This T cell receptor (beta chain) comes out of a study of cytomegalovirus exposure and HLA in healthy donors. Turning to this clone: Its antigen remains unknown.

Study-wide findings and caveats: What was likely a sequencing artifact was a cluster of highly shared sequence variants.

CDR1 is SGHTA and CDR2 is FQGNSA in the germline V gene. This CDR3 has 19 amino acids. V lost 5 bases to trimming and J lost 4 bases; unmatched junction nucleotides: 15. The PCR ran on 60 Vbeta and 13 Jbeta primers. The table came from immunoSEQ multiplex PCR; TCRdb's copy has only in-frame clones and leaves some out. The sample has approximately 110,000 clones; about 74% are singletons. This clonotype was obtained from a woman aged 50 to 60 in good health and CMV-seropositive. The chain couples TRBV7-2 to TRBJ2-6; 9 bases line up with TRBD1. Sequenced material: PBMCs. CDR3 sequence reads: CASSKGQGLIFLGANVLTF. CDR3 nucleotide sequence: TGTGCCAGCAGCAAAGGACAGGGGCTGATCTTTCTAGGGGCCAACGTCCTGACTTTC.